The rows below give T cell receptor beta chains drawn from one sample of a study of blood T cell repertoires in COVID-19. Profiled with immunoSEQ multiplex PCR; TCRdb holds only in-frame clones, not every one. The sample includes under 200,000 clones, roughly 85% seen only once; the top ten take roughly 21%. Sequences were obtained from peripheral blood. These receptors came from a man aged 55-75 years with active or convalescent COVID-19. Both conserved end residues are part of each CDR3. D genes are given only for firm matches. Rows may omit the clone size; those that give it use once, few, many or a size class.

d_gene	abundance	v_gene	j_gene	CDR3aa	CDR3nt
TRBD1	-	TRBV24-1	TRBJ2-1	CATSDIPGQPYNEQFF	TGTGCCACCAGTGATATACCGGGACAGCCTTACAATGAGCAGTTCTTC
-	-	TRBV5-1	TRBJ1-2	CASSLGGLGNYGYTF	TGCGCCAGCAGCTTGGGAGGGTTGGGGAACTATGGCTACACCTTC
TRBD2	-	TRBV7-3	TRBJ2-1	CASSSRTSGGEQFF	TGTGCCAGCAGCTCCAGGACTAGCGGGGGTGAGCAGTTCTTC
-	-	TRBV19	TRBJ1-4	CASSIEKGVNEKLFF	TGTGCCAGTAGTATAGAAAAAGGGGTTAATGAAAAACTGTTTTTT
TRBD1	-	TRBV6-1	TRBJ2-4	CASSEAGTGVKNIQYF	TGTGCCAGCAGTGAAGCGGGGACAGGGGTCAAAAACATTCAGTACTTC
-	-	TRBV3-1/TRBV3-2	TRBJ1-3	CASSQVLSGSSGNTIYF	TGTGCCAGCAGCCAAGTCCTTTCTGGGAGCTCTGGAAACACCATATATTTT
-	-	TRBV6-5	TRBJ2-5	CASGRGQATSETQYF	TGTGCCAGCGGGAGGGGACAGGCCACCTCAGAGACCCAGTACTTC
TRBD1	once	TRBV2	TRBJ1-6	CASRIRDRGDSPLHF	TGTGCCAGCAGAATCCGGGACAGGGGGGATTCACCCCTCCACTTT
TRBD1	-	TRBV30	TRBJ1-6	CAWSLRDRDNSPLHF	TGTGCCTGGAGTCTAAGGGACAGGGACAATTCACCCCTCCACTTT
-	-	TRBV3-1/TRBV3-2	TRBJ2-3	CASSQVQDTQYF	TGTGCCAGCAGCCAAGTCCAAGATACGCAGTATTTT
TRBD1	-	TRBV6-1	TRBJ1-3	CASSEYRNRGIANTIYF	TGTGCCAGCAGTGAATATAGGAACAGGGGTATTGCAAACACCATATATTTT
TRBD1	few	TRBV2	TRBJ1-2	CASIPLAGGYGYTF	TGTGCCAGCATCCCTTTGGCAGGGGGGTACGGCTACACCTTC
-	-	TRBV24-1	TRBJ2-1	CATSRRTSEFSYNEQFF	TGTGCCACCAGCAGACGGACTTCTGAGTTCTCCTACAATGAGCAGTTCTTC
TRBD2	-	TRBV5-4	TRBJ2-3	CASSARLAGVTDTQYF	TGTGCCAGCAGCGCAAGACTAGCGGGGGTGACAGATACGCAGTATTTT
-	-	TRBV9	TRBJ2-5	CASSVGGVQETQYF	TGTGCCAGCAGCGTAGGGGGGGTTCAAGAGACCCAGTACTTC
TRBD2	-	TRBV5-1	TRBJ2-5	CASSLVASGEETQYF	TGCGCCAGCAGCTTGGTAGCTAGCGGGGAAGAGACCCAGTACTTC
-	once	TRBV5-4	TRBJ1-1	CASSLPGWANTEAFF	TGTGCCAGCAGCTTGCCGGGGTGGGCGAACACTGAAGCTTTCTTT
-	-	TRBV2	TRBJ1-2	CASSAIAGGDGYTF	TGTGCCAGCAGTGCAATAGCCGGCGGGGATGGCTACACCTTC
TRBD1	once	TRBV10-1	TRBJ2-3	CASSADRVGTDTQYF	TGCGCCAGCAGTGCCGACAGGGTAGGGACAGATACGCAGTATTTT
TRBD1	-	TRBV7-6	TRBJ1-1	CASSIGTGQGTEAFF	TGTGCCAGCAGCATCGGGACAGGGCAGGGGACTGAAGCTTTCTTT
-	-	TRBV11-2	TRBJ1-1	CASSLEQGRDTEAFF	TGTGCCAGCAGCTTGGAACAGGGCCGGGACACTGAAGCTTTCTTT
-	-	TRBV2	TRBJ1-3	CASSDGYGNTIYF	TGTGCCAGCAGTGACGGGTATGGAAACACCATATATTTT
TRBD1	-	TRBV5-4	TRBJ1-2	CASRTGGGNYGYTF	TGTGCCAGCAGGACAGGGGGCGGAAACTATGGCTACACCTTC
TRBD1	-	TRBV2	TRBJ1-6	CASSLRDRGDSPLHF	TGTGCCAGCAGCCTCCGGGACAGGGGGGATTCACCCCTCCACTTT
-	-	TRBV5-1	TRBJ1-1	CASSTTYREPTEAFF	TGCGCCAGCAGCACTACATACAGGGAGCCCACTGAAGCTTTCTTT
TRBD1	-	TRBV5-5	TRBJ2-5	CASSLLQGAETQYF	TGTGCCAGCAGCTTGCTTCAGGGGGCAGAGACCCAGTACTTC